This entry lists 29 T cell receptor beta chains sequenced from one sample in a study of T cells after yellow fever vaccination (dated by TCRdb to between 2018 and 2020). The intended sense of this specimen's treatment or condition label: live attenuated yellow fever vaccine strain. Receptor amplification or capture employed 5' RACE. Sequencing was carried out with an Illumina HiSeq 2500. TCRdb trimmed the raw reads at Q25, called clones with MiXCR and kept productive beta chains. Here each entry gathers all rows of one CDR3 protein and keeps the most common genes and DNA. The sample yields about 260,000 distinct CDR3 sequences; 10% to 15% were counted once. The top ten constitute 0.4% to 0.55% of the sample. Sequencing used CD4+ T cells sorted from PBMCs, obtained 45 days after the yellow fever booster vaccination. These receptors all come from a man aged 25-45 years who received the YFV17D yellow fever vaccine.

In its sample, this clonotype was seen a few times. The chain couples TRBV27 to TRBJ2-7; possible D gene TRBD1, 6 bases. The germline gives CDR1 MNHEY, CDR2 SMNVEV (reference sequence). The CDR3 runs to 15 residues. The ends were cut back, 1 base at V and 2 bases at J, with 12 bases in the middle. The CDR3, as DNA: TGTGCCAGCAGTTTATATGGGGGCAGGGCCTACGAGCAGTACTTC. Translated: CASSLYGGRAYEQYF.

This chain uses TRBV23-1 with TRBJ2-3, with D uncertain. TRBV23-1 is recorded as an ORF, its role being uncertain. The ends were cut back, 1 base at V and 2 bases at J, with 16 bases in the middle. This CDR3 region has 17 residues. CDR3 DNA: TGCGCCAGCAGTCAATGGATCAGCCTAATAAACACAGATACGCAGTATTTT. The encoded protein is CASSQWISLINTDTQYF.

The CDR3 nucleotides read TGTGCCAGCAGCAAAGTAGCGGGAGGGCCTCTCGCCGGGGAGCTGTTTTTT. Its translation is CASSKVAGGPLAGELFF. The chain couples TRBV21-1 to TRBJ2-2; the table names TRBD2, a call not compared with the DNA. TRBV21-1 corresponds to a pseudogene. The CDR3 covers 17 residues.

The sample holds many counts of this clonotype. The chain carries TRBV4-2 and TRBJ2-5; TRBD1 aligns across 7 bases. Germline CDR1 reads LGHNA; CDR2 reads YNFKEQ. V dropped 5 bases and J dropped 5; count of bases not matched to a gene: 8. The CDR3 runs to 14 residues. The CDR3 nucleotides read TGTGCCAGCAGCAGTACAGGGGAAGGGGAGACCCAGTACTTC. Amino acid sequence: CASSSTGEGETQYF.

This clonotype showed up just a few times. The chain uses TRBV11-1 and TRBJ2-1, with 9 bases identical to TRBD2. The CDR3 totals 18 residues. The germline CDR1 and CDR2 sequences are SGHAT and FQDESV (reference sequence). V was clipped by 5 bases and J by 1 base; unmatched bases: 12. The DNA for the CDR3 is TGTGCCAGCAGCCTCTACCTCTTAGCGGGAGTGTCCTACAATGAGCAGTTCTTC. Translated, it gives CASSLYLLAGVSYNEQFF. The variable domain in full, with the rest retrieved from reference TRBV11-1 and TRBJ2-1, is EAEVAQSPRYKITEKSQAVAFWCDPISGHATLYWYRQILGQGPELLVQFQDESVVDDSQLPKDRFSAERLKGVDSTLKIQPAELGDSAMYLCASSLYLLAGVSYNEQFFGPGTRLTVL.

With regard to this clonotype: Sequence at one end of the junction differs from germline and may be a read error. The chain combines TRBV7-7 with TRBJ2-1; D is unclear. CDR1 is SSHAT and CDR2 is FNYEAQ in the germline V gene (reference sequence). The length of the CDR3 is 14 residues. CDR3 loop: CASSLAPSSNEQFF. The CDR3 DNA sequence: TGTGCTAGCAGCTTAGCCCCTAGTAGCAATGAGCAGTTCTTC.

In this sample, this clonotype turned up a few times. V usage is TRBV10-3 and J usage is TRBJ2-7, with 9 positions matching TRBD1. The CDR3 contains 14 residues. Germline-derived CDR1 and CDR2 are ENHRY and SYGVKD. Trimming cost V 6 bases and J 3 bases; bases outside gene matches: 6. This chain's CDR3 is CAIRSGTGNYEQYF. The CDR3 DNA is TGTGCCATCAGGTCCGGGACAGGGAACTACGAGCAGTACTTC.

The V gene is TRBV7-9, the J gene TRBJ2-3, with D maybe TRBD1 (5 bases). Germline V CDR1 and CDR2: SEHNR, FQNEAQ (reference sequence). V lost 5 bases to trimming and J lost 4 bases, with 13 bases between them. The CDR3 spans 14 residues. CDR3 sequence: CASSAGQGPDTQYF. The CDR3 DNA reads TGTGCCAGCAGCGCCGGGCAGGGTCCAGATACGCAGTATTTT.

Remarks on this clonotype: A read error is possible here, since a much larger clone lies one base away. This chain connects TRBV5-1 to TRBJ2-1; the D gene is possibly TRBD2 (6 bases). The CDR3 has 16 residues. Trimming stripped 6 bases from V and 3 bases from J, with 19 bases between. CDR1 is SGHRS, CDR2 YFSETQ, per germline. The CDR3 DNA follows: TGCGCCAGCACCGTTGCGGGATGGAATCGCTACAATGAGCAGTTCTTC. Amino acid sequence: CASTVAGWNRYNEQFF.

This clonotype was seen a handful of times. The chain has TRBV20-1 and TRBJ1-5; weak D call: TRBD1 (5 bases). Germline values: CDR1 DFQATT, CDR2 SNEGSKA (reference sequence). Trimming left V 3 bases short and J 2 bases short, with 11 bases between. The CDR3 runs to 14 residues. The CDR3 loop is CSASFGAGNQPQHF. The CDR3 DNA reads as TGCAGTGCTAGTTTTGGGGCTGGCAATCAGCCCCAGCATTTT.

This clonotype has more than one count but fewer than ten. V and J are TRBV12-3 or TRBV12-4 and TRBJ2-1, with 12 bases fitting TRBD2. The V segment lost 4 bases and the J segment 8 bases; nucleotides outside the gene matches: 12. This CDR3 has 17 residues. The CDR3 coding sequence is TGTGCCAGCAGTTCCACAAGACTAGCGGGAGCTCTAGATGAGCAGTTCTTC. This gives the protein CASSSTRLAGALDEQFF.

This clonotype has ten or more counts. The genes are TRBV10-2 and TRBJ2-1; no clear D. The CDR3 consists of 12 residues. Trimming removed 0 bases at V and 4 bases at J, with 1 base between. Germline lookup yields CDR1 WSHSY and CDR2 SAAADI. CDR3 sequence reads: CASSESYNEQFF. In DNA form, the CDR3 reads TGCGCCAGCAGTGAGTCTTACAATGAGCAGTTCTTC.

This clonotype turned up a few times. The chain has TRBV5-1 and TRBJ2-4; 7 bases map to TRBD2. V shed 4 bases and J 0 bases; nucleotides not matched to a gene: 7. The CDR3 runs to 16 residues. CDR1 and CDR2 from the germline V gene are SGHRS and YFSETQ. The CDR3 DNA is TGCGCCAGCAGCCCCGGGGGGTTCGGAGCCAAAAACATTCAGTACTTC. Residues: CASSPGGFGAKNIQYF.

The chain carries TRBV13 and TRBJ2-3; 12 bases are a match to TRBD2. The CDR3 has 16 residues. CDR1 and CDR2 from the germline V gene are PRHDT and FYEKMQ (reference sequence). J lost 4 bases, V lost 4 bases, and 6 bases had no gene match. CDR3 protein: CASSSSTSGGPDTQYF. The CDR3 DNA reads TGTGCCAGCAGCTCTTCGACTAGCGGGGGACCAGATACGCAGTATTTT.

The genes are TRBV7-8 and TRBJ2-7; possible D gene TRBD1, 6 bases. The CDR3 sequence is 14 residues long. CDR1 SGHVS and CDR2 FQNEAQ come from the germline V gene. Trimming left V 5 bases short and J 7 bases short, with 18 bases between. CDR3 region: CASSIWQDSWEQYF. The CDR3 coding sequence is TGTGCCAGCAGCATCTGGCAGGACAGCTGGGAGCAGTACTTC.

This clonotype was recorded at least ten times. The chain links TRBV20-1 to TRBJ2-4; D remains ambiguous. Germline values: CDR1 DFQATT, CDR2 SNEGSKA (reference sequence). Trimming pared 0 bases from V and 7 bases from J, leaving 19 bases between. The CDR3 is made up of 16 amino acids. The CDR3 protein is CSARDEGSLGWNIQYF. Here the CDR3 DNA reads TGCAGTGCTAGAGATGAAGGGTCCCTGGGTTGGAACATTCAGTACTTC.

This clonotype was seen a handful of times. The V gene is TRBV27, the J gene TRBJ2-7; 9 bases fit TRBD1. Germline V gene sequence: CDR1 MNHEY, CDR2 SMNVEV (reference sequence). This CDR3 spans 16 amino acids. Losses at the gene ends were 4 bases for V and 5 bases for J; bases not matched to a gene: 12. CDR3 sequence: CASSSRDRVWDHEQYF. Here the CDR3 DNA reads TGTGCCAGCAGTTCCCGGGACAGGGTTTGGGACCACGAGCAGTACTTC.

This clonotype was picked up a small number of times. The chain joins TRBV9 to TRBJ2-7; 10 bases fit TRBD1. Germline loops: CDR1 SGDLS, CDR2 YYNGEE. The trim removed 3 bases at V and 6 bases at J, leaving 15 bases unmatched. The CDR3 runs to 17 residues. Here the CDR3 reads CASSAGGTGAQSGEQYF. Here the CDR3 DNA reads TGTGCCAGCAGCGCCGGGGGGACAGGGGCACAATCGGGCGAGCAGTACTTC.

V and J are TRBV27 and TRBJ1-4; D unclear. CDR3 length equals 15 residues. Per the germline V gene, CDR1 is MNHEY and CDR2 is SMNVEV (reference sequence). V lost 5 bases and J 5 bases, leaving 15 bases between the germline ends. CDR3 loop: CASSTFREPNEKLFF. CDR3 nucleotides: TGTGCCAGCAGTACCTTCCGGGAACCAAATGAAAAACTGTTTTTT. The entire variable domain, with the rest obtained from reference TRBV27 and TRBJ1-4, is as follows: EAQVTQNPRYLITVTGKKLTVTCSQNMNHEYMSWYRQDPGLGLRQIYYSMNVEVTDKGDVPEGYKVSRKEKRNFPLILESPSPNQTSLYFCASSTFREPNEKLFFGSGTQLSVL.

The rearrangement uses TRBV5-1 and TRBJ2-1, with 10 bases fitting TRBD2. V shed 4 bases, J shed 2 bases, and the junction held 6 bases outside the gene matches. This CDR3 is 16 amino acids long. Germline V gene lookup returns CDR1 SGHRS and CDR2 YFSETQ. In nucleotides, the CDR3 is TGCGCCAGCAGCCTCCCAGCGGGAGGGGCCTACAATGAGCAGTTCTTC. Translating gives CASSLPAGGAYNEQFF.

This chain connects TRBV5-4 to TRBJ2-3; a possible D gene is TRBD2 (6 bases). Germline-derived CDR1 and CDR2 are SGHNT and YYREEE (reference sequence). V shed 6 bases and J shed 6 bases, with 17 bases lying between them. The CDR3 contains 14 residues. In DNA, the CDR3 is TGTGCCAGCACCCGGGACTCGGGTTTGGATACGCAGTATTTT. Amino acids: CASTRDSGLDTQYF.

The CDR3 region is CATKNFASAGEVEQFF. CDR3 nucleotides: TGTGCAACGAAGAATTTTGCGTCGGCGGGAGAGGTTGAGCAGTTCTTC. The gene calls are TRBV19 and TRBJ2-1, with 7 bases aligning to TRBD2. The CDR3 runs 16 residues. CDR1 is LNHDA and CDR2 is SQIVND in the germline V gene (reference sequence).

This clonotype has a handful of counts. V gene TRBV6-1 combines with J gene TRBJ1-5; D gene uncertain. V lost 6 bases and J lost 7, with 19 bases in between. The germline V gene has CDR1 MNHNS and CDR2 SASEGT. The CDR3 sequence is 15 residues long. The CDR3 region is CASRRNREIGQPQHF. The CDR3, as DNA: TGTGCCAGCAGAAGAAACCGGGAGATAGGACAGCCCCAGCATTTT.

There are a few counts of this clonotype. CDR3: CASSFYRQGADEQYF. DNA for the CDR3: TGCGCCAGCAGCTTCTATCGACAGGGGGCGGACGAGCAGTACTTC. J is TRBJ2-7 and V is TRBV5-1; 10 bases agree with TRBD1. The germline V gene has CDR1 SGHRS and CDR2 YFSETQ. This CDR3 has 15 amino acids. The V and J ends lost 2 bases and 5 bases, in that order; junction bases with no gene match: 7.

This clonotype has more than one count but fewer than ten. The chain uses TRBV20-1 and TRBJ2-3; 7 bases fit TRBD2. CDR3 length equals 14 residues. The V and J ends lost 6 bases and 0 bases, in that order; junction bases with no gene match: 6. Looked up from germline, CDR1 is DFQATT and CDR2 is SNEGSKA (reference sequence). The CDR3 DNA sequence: TGCAGTGCCTTTAGCGGGCCTAGCACAGATACGCAGTATTTT. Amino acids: CSAFSGPSTDTQYF.

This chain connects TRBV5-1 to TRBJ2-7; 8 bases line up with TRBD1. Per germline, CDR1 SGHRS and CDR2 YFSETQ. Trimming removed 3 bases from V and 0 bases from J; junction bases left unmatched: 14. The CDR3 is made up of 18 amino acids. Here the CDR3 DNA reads TGCGCCAGCAGCTCCACCGGGACAGGAACTACTTTCTCCTACGAGCAGTACTTC. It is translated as CASSSTGTGTTFSYEQYF.

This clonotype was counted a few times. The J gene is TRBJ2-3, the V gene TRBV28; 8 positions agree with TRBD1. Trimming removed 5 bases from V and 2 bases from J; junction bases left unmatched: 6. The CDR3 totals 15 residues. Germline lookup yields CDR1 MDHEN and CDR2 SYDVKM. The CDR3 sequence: CASSTQGDLTDTQYF. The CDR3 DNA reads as TGTGCCAGCAGTACACAGGGGGACCTCACAGATACGCAGTATTTT.

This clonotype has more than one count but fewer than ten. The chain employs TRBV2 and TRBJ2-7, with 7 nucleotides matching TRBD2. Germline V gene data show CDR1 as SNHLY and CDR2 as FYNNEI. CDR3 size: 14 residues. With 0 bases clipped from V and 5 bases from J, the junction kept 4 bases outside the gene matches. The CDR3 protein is CASSEALRGDEQYF. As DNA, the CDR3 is TGTGCCAGCAGTGAAGCGCTTCGGGGGGACGAGCAGTACTTC.

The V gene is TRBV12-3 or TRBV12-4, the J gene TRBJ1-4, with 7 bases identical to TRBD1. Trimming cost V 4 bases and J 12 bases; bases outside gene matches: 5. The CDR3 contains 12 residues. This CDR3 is CASSSTGEQLFF. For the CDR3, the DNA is TGTGCCAGCAGTTCTACAGGGGAGCAACTGTTTTTT.